Listed here are 29 T cell receptor beta chains from one sample, sequenced in a study of shared clonotypes between healthy human individuals. The naive CD8 subset, CD45RO-negative cells positively selected for CCR7, excluded terminally differentiated effector memory CD45RA+ cells. Measured with immunoSEQ multiplex PCR; TCRdb has only the in-frame clones, and not every one. The data contain roughly 2,000,000 clones, approximately 94% of them singletons. Material: naive CD8+ T cells sorted from blood. The receptors come from a man younger than 30 in good health.

J is TRBJ2-3 and V is TRBV25-1; D is undetermined. Per the germline V gene, CDR1 is MGHDK and CDR2 is SYGVNS. Trimming left V 1 base short and J 6 bases short, with 8 bases between. The CDR3 covers 13 residues. CDR3 in DNA: TGTGCCAGCAGTGAATTTGGCCCGGATACGCAGTATTTT. It is translated as CASSEFGPDTQYF.

This chain joins TRBV4-1 and TRBJ1-2; D unclear. There are 15 residues in the CDR3. Germline V gene data show CDR1 as MGHRA and CDR2 as YSYEKL. V was pared by 2 bases and J by 9 bases, with 19 bases between. The CDR3 sequence is CASSQQRLDVFRYTF. The DNA for the CDR3 is TGCGCCAGCAGCCAACAAAGACTGGACGTATTCCGCTACACCTTC.

This sequence joins TRBV30 and TRBJ2-1; tentatively, D is TRBD1 (6 bases). This CDR3 spans 14 amino acids. Germline CDR1 and CDR2: GTSNPN and SVGIG (reference sequence). Trimming took off 4 bases at V and 5 bases at J, with 15 bases between the two ends. The CDR3, as DNA: TGTGCCTGGACGGCAGGGGAGATAGACAATGAGCAGTTCTTC. It encodes CAWTAGEIDNEQFF.

CDR3 nucleotides: TGTGCCAGTAGTATGGCCCCGGGGGGAACAGGTGAAGCTTTCTTT. Protein product: CASSMAPGGTGEAFF. This chain joins TRBV19 and TRBJ1-1; D possibly corresponds to TRBD1 (5 bases). The germline V gene encodes CDR1 LNHDA and CDR2 SQIVND (reference sequence). V lost 3 bases and J 7 bases, leaving 18 bases between the germline ends. This CDR3 is built from 15 residues.

The chain recombines TRBV15 with TRBJ2-7; maybe TRBD1 (6 bases). V was pared by 1 base and J by 0 bases, with 13 bases between. The length of the CDR3 is 16 residues. Germline assignment: CDR1 LNHNV and CDR2 YYDKDF (reference sequence). The CDR3 DNA follows: TGTGCCACCAGCAGAGTACAAGGACAGACCTCCTACGAGCAGTACTTC. This codes for CATSRVQGQTSYEQYF.

This clone was observed a few times. The same CDR3 also results from other DNA sequences found in this sample. This chain links TRBV6-5 with TRBJ1-6; possibly TRBD1 for D (5 bases). The germline V and J ends were trimmed by 2 bases and 7 bases, with 6 bases remaining between them. The CDR3 is 13 residues long. Germline CDR1 reads MNHEY; CDR2 reads SVGAGI. In DNA, the CDR3 is TGTGCCAGCAGTTACGCAGGGAATTCACCCCTCCACTTT. This translates into CASSYAGNSPLHF.

The genes are TRBV7-8 and TRBJ1-4, with D possibly matching TRBD1 (6 bases). The germline V and J ends were trimmed by 5 bases and 6 bases, with 19 bases remaining between them. The germline V gene has CDR1 SGHVS and CDR2 FQNEAQ. The CDR3 contains 16 residues. CDR3 DNA sequence: TGTGCCAGCAGCGCTGATACAGGGTTCGGGGATGAAAAACTGTTTTTT. Encoded protein: CASSADTGFGDEKLFF.

This clone was found once. The CDR3: CASSLFGGLGYTF. In nucleotides, the CDR3 is TGTGCCAGCAGCTTGTTCGGAGGGCTGGGCTACACCTTC. This chain joins TRBV5-4 and TRBJ1-2; D gene unclear. V lost 1 base and J 8 bases, leaving 12 bases between the germline ends. The germline V gene encodes CDR1 SGHNT and CDR2 YYREEE (reference sequence). This CDR3 spans 13 amino acids.

V usage is TRBV2 and J usage is TRBJ1-2, with D perhaps matching TRBD1 (6 bases). The germline V gene has CDR1 SNHLY and CDR2 FYNNEI. With 6 bases removed from V and 2 bases from J, the gap between germline ends came to 7 bases. This CDR3 has 12 residues. In DNA, the CDR3 is TGTGCCAGCAGGGACAGAAACTATGGCTACACCTTC. It codes for CASRDRNYGYTF.

This rearrangement joins TRBV4-3 to TRBJ2-1; 8 bases fit TRBD1. Per the germline V gene, CDR1 is LGHNA and CDR2 is YSLEER. This CDR3 comprises 15 residues. With 5 bases clipped from V and 4 bases from J, the junction kept 7 bases outside the gene matches. DNA of the CDR3: TGCGCCAGCAGCGACGGGACAGGACCTTACAATGAGCAGTTCTTC. The encoded protein is CASSDGTGPYNEQFF.

The J gene is TRBJ2-1, the V gene TRBV6-5; 8 bases match TRBD1. The CDR3 is made up of 16 amino acids. J was trimmed by 6 bases and V by 2 bases; bases with no gene match: 9. Germline V gene data show CDR1 as MNHEY and CDR2 as SVGAGI. CDR3 coding DNA: TGTGCCAGCAGTTACGCAAAGGACACAGGGGGCAATGAGCAGTTCTTC. Protein: CASSYAKDTGGNEQFF.

This chain uses TRBV4-1 with TRBJ2-7, with TRBD1 matching 7 bases. Looked up from germline, CDR1 is MGHRA and CDR2 is YSYEKL. This CDR3 is built from 17 residues. Trimming removed 1 base from V and 0 bases from J; junction bases left unmatched: 9. The chain's CDR3 is CASSQALGTESSYEQYF. The CDR3 nucleotides are TGCGCCAGCAGCCAAGCGCTGGGGACAGAGAGCTCCTACGAGCAGTACTTC.

The CDR3 DNA follows: TGTGCCAGCAGTTTGAGGACTTCCTACAATGAGCAGTTCTTC. This translates into CASSLRTSYNEQFF. This sequence joins TRBV27 and TRBJ2-1; weak D call: TRBD2 (5 bases). V was shortened by 3 bases and J by 1 base, with 7 bases between the two germline ends. Germline V gene sequence: CDR1 MNHEY, CDR2 SMNVEV (reference sequence). CDR3 length: 14 residues.

A note on this clone: Other DNA sequences in this sample translate to the same CDR3. This sequence joins TRBV19 and TRBJ2-5, with 7 positions matching TRBD2. The germline gives CDR1 LNHDA, CDR2 SQIVND (reference sequence). The CDR3 totals 13 residues. The junction had 0 bases not matched to a gene; V was cut back by 1 base and J by 4 bases. This CDR3 is CASSIGGGETQYF. As DNA, the CDR3 is TGTGCCAGTAGTATAGGCGGGGGAGAGACCCAGTACTTC.

The chain links TRBV5-4 to TRBJ2-7; D remains unclear. The CDR3 contains 13 residues. Trimming pared 3 bases from V and 5 bases from J, leaving 12 bases between. The germline V gene encodes CDR1 SGHNT and CDR2 YYREEE (reference sequence). CDR3 residues: CASSSSPADEQYF. DNA for the CDR3: TGTGCCAGCAGCTCGTCCCCCGCCGACGAGCAGTACTTC.

This chain joins TRBV19 and TRBJ2-4; 8 bases agree with TRBD1. The CDR3 loop spans 15 amino acids. Looked up from germline, CDR1 is LNHDA and CDR2 is SQIVND (reference sequence). V was clipped by 6 bases and J by 9 bases; unmatched bases: 13. The CDR3 coding sequence is TGTGCCAGTAGCCAAGAAGGGACAGGTTGGACCATTCAGTACTTC. This codes for CASSQEGTGWTIQYF. Complete variable domain (other parts from reference TRBV19 and TRBJ2-4): DGGITQSPKYLFRKEGQNVTLSCEQNLNHDAMYWYRQDPGQGLRLIYYSQIVNDFQKGDIAEGYSVSREKKESFPLTVTSAQKNPTAFYLCASSQEGTGWTIQYFGAGTRLSVL.

The CDR3 is CASSWDPGKGIYEQYF. DNA of the CDR3: TGTGCCAGCAGTTGGGACCCGGGTAAGGGAATTTACGAGCAGTACTTC. The chain joins TRBV6-5 to TRBJ2-7; D may match TRBD1 or TRBD2 (5 bases each). Per germline, CDR1 MNHEY and CDR2 SVGAGI. V gave up 4 bases and J gave up 4 bases, with 20 bases separating them. CDR3 length: 16 residues.

This clone was recorded a few times. This chain uses TRBV11-3 with TRBJ2-2; 12 positions match TRBD2. Looked up from germline, CDR1 is SGHNT and CDR2 is YENEEA. V lost 5 bases, J lost 1 base, and 14 bases stayed unmatched. This CDR3 comprises 20 residues. CDR3 in DNA: TGTGCCAGCAGCCCCCGGACTAGCGGGGATATGGACCTGAACACCGGGGAGCTGTTTTTT. Translating it yields CASSPRTSGDMDLNTGELFF.

As regards this clone: Mismatch with germline at one junction end may stem from a read error. The V gene is TRBV13, the J gene TRBJ2-1; D is uncertain. The germline V gene has CDR1 PRHDT and CDR2 FYEKMQ (reference sequence). This CDR3 has 15 amino acids. The DNA of the CDR3 is TGTGCCAGCAGCTTCCTGGGTAGCTCCGACAATGAGCAGTTCTTC. Its translation is CASSFLGSSDNEQFF.

About this clone: With only one base between it and a far larger clone, this is likely a read error. V usage is TRBV7-9 and J usage is TRBJ2-5, with 7 bases matching TRBD2. Losses at the gene ends were 7 bases for V and 2 bases for J; bases not matched to a gene: 1. Germline CDR1 reads SEHNR; CDR2 reads FQNEAQ (reference sequence). The CDR3 runs 12 residues. For the CDR3, the DNA is TGTGCCAGCACCGGGGGGCAAGAGACCCAGTACTTC. This gives the protein CASTGGQETQYF.

The gene calls are TRBV2 and TRBJ2-7, with D unclear. The germline V and J ends were trimmed by 7 bases and 1 base, with 8 bases remaining between them. The germline V gene has CDR1 SNHLY and CDR2 FYNNEI. This CDR3 has 12 amino acids. Written as DNA, the CDR3 is TGTGCCAGCATTTCCAAGTCCTACGAGCAGTACTTC. As protein: CASISKSYEQYF.

The chain uses TRBV27 and TRBJ1-5; 7 positions match TRBD1. V lost 2 bases, J lost 6 bases, and 13 bases stayed unmatched. The germline V gene encodes CDR1 MNHEY and CDR2 SMNVEV (reference sequence). This CDR3 has 17 residues. Here the CDR3 reads CASSLIGRQGYSQPQHF. Written as DNA, the CDR3 is TGTGCCAGCAGTTTAATAGGCAGACAGGGCTATAGTCAGCCCCAGCATTTT.

This rearrangement joins TRBV5-6 to TRBJ2-2; D ambiguous. Trimming cost V 3 bases and J 5 bases, with 17 bases left between them. This CDR3 has 16 amino acids. Germline CDR1 is SGHDT and CDR2 is YYEEEE. The chain's CDR3 is CASSSYGPILTGELFF. DNA for the CDR3: TGTGCCAGCAGCTCCTATGGTCCCATCCTTACCGGGGAGCTGTTTTTT.

For the CDR3, the DNA is TGTGCCAGCAGTGAAGCGAAGGCCGTGAATCAGCCCCAGCATTTT. Its translation is CASSEAKAVNQPQHF. V gene TRBV6-1 combines with J gene TRBJ1-5, with D uncertain. This CDR3 comprises 15 residues. Germline CDR1 and CDR2: MNHNS and SASEGT. Trimming left V 0 bases short and J 4 bases short, with 10 bases between.

The chain is built from TRBV18 and TRBJ1-3; D is possibly TRBD1 (5 bases). The CDR3 runs 17 residues. V dropped 0 bases and J dropped 1 base, with 13 bases sitting between them. Germline lookup yields CDR1 KGHSH and CDR2 LQKENI. CDR3 protein: CASSPPKGTRSGNTIYF. In nucleotides, the CDR3 is TGTGCCAGCTCACCACCGAAAGGGACCCGATCTGGAAACACCATATATTTT.

J is TRBJ1-4 and V is TRBV2; no firm D call. V was cut by 1 base and J by 2 bases, with 5 bases left in between. Germline V CDR1 and CDR2: SNHLY, FYNNEI. The CDR3 contains 14 residues. Here the CDR3 reads CASSEEVTNEKLFF. In DNA form, the CDR3 reads TGTGCCAGCAGTGAAGAAGTCACTAATGAAAAACTGTTTTTT.

This chain joins TRBV5-6 and TRBJ1-6; D gene unclear. CDR1 and CDR2 (germline): SGHDT, YYEEEE. This CDR3 is built from 13 residues. V shed 6 bases and J shed 0 bases, with 4 bases lying between them. CDR3 protein: CASTDSYNSPLHF. CDR3 DNA sequence: TGTGCCAGCACTGACTCCTATAATTCACCCCTCCACTTT.

The V and J genes are TRBV30 and TRBJ1-2; TRBD1 aligns across 7 bases. Germline CDR1 reads GTSNPN; CDR2 reads SVGIG (reference sequence). CDR3 length: 11 amino acids. After removal of 5 bases from V and 8 bases from J, the junction contained 5 bases not matched to a gene. CDR3 protein: CAWDRDEGYTF. The CDR3 nucleotides read TGTGCCTGGGACAGGGATGAAGGCTACACCTTC.

CDR3 sequence: CASSSSYDTEAFF. The CDR3 coding sequence is TGTGCCAGCAGTTCCTCCTACGACACTGAAGCTTTCTTT. The J gene is TRBJ1-1, the V gene TRBV27; D remains unclear. CDR3 size: 13 residues. Germline V lookup: CDR1 MNHEY, CDR2 SMNVEV (reference sequence). Trimming took off 4 bases at V and 3 bases at J, with 9 bases between the two ends.